This T cell receptor beta chain derives from a study of response to subunit inactivated influenza vaccine. V was pared by 4 bases and J by 8 bases, with 17 bases between. The length of the CDR3 is 14 residues. MiXCR, run by TCRdb on the RT-PCR reads, gives a single entry per CDR3 protein. The sample yields around 200,000 distinct CDR3 sequences, about 9% seen once. The chain employs TRBV12-3 or TRBV12-4 and TRBJ1-2, with TRBD1 as a possible D gene (6 bases). The sequenced sample was non-naive T cells sorted from PBMCs, obtained on the day of vaccination. The TCR comes from a middle-aged man who received an inactivated influenza vaccine. DNA of the CDR3: TGTGCCAGCAGTTCTGCCGGGACAAGTACAGGCTACACCTTC. Its translation: CASSSAGTSTGYTF.